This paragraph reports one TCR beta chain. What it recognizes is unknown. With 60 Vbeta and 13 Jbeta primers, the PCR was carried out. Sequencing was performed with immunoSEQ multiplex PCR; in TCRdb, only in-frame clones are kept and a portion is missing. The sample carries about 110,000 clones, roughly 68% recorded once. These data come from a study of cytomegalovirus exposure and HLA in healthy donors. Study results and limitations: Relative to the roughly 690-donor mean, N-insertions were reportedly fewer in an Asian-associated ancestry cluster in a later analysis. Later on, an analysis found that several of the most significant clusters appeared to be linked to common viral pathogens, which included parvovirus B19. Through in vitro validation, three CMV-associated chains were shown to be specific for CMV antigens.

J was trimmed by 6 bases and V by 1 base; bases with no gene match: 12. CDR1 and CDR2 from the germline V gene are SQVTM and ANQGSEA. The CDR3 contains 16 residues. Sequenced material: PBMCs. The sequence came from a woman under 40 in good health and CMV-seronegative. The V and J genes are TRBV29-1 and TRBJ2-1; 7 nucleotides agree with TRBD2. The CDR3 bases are TGCAGCGTTGAAGGGGGACCGGGACTATATGCCAATGAGCAGTTCTTC. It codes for CSVEGGPGLYANEQFF.